Presented here are 11 T cell receptor beta chains from one specimen sequenced in a study of cytomegalovirus exposure and HLA in healthy donors. Use of 60 Vbeta and 13 Jbeta primers characterized the PCR. Some clones are missing from TCRdb's copy, which holds only in-frame ones; the method was immunoSEQ multiplex PCR. The sample has 35,000 to 45,000 clones, about 47% seen once. Sequencing used PBMCs. These receptors came from a human donor in good health.

This clone was observed a handful of times. The rearrangement uses TRBV9 and TRBJ2-7, with a weak D call TRBD2 (6 bases). Germline lookup yields CDR1 SGDLS and CDR2 YYNGEE. The CDR3 length is 14 residues. V gave up 3 bases and J gave up 7 bases, with 17 bases separating them. The CDR3 coding sequence is TGTGCCAGCAGCGCACACCCGGGGGAAGGGGAGCAGTACTTC. The encoded protein is CASSAHPGEGEQYF. The variable domain in full, completed from reference TRBV9 and TRBJ2-7, reads DSGVTQTPKHLITATGQRVTLRCSPRSGDLSVYWYQQSLDQGLQFLIQYYNGEERAKGNILERFSAQQFPDLHSELNLSSLELGDSALYFCASSAHPGEGEQYFGPGTRLTVT.

This clone was seen a handful of times. The chain combines TRBV18 with TRBJ2-3; 7 bases are shared with TRBD2. Germline loops: CDR1 KGHSH, CDR2 LQKENI. Trimming cost V 3 bases and J 2 bases; bases outside gene matches: 5. This CDR3 region has 15 residues. For the CDR3, the DNA is TGTGCCAGCTCACCCCCTAGCGGATTCACAGATACGCAGTATTTT. Translating it yields CASSPPSGFTDTQYF.

CDR3 region: CATRRTGYNSPLHF. The DNA for the CDR3 is TGTGCCACCAGAAGAACTGGCTATAATTCACCCCTCCACTTT. V and J are TRBV15 and TRBJ1-6; D ambiguous. V was trimmed by 6 bases and J by 3 bases, leaving 9 bases between them. This CDR3 contains 14 residues. Germline loops: CDR1 LNHNV, CDR2 YYDKDF (reference sequence).

The rearrangement links TRBV11-2 to TRBJ1-2, with 7 bases fitting TRBD1. There are 15 residues in the CDR3. Germline CDR1 SGHAT, CDR2 FQNNGV. The J segment lost 3 bases and the V segment lost 4 bases, leaving 8 bases of the junction unmatched. The CDR3: CASSSQQGWYYGYTF. The CDR3, as DNA: TGTGCCAGCAGCTCACAACAGGGGTGGTACTATGGCTACACCTTC.

This clone came up a few times. V is TRBV11-3 and J is TRBJ2-1; 10 bases match TRBD2. The CDR3 has 14 amino acids. Trimming cost V 5 bases and J 7 bases; bases outside gene matches: 5. CDR1 is SGHNT, CDR2 YENEEA, per germline. Written as DNA, the CDR3 is TGTGCCAGCAGCCAACGGACTAGCGGTAATGAGCAGTTCTTC. Its translation is CASSQRTSGNEQFF.

This clone was detected only a few times. J is TRBJ1-3 and V is TRBV7-2; D gene uncertain. Per germline, CDR1 SGHTA and CDR2 FQGNSA. The germline V and J ends were trimmed by 5 bases and 4 bases, with 15 bases remaining between them. The CDR3 is made up of 15 amino acids. Here the CDR3 reads CASSRESSGGNTIYF. CDR3 nucleotide sequence: TGTGCCAGCAGCCGAGAGTCCTCGGGGGGAAACACCATATATTTT.

Remarks on this clone: The junction departs from the called germline gene at one end, perhaps through a read error. The chain combines TRBV7-7 with TRBJ2-2; no reliable D call. Germline CDR1 reads SSHAT; CDR2 reads FNYEAQ (reference sequence). This CDR3 contains 13 residues. CDR3 region: CASSFLNTGELFF. As DNA, the CDR3 is TGTGCTAGCAGCTTCCTGAACACCGGGGAGCTGTTTTTT.

On this clone itself: Relative to the germline gene, one junction end is altered; a read error may explain this. The J gene is TRBJ2-1, the V gene TRBV7-7; TRBD1 agrees at 9 bases. This CDR3 spans 15 amino acids. CDR1 and CDR2 from the germline V gene are SSHAT and FNYEAQ (reference sequence). The CDR3 here is CASSLDRGTYNEQFF. DNA for the CDR3: TGTGCTAGCAGCTTGGACAGGGGAACGTACAATGAGCAGTTCTTC.

The chain carries TRBV5-1 and TRBJ2-7, with 9 bases identical to TRBD1. Germline V gives CDR1 SGHRS, CDR2 YFSETQ. This CDR3 is built from 14 residues. V gave up 4 bases and J gave up 6 bases; unmatched junction bases: 8. The CDR3 spells CASSAPGQGSEQYF. CDR3 coding DNA: TGCGCCAGCAGCGCCCCGGGACAGGGAAGCGAGCAGTACTTC.

This clone was seen a handful of times. The V gene is TRBV4-3, the J gene TRBJ1-2; 7 nucleotides agree with TRBD1. CDR1 is LGHNA and CDR2 is YSLEER in the germline V gene. Trimming took 5 bases from V and 0 from J; bases not matched to a gene: 9. The CDR3 is made up of 16 amino acids. CDR3 in DNA: TGCGCCAGCAGCGACCCCCGACAGGGCTCTAACTATGGCTACACCTTC. Protein product: CASSDPRQGSNYGYTF.

The V call is TRBV5-1, the J call TRBJ1-2, with TRBD1 matching 8 bases. This CDR3 has 15 amino acids. Germline V lookup: CDR1 SGHRS, CDR2 YFSETQ. V shed 3 bases, J shed 6 bases, and the junction held 10 bases outside the gene matches. The CDR3 DNA sequence: TGCGCCAGCAGCTCAACCTACCAGGGGGCTGATGGCTACACCTTC. Its translation is CASSSTYQGADGYTF.